The following is a TCR beta chain sequence with its context. Antigen specificity is unknown. A single base separates this from a much larger clone, so it may be a read error. These data belong to a study of Graves' ophthalmopathy and Graves' hyperthyroidism. A duration under 3 months, NOSPECS ≥4, CAS ≥3 and moderate-to-severe activity characterized the donors with ophthalmopathy. Clinical symptoms, serum thyroxine, TRAb, thyroid ultrasound and orbital computed tomography determined diagnosis. Study-level points and caveats: The model's ophthalmopathy progression predictions had approximately 71% sensitivity and less than 75% specificity. With over 85% sensitivity and around 81% specificity, a 13-signature model separated ophthalmopathy from stable hyperthyroidism.

The CDR3 spans 15 residues. Germline lookup yields CDR1 SGDLS and CDR2 YYNGEE. RNA transcripts served as template for amplifying TCR beta CDR3 sequences. In the first round, RT-PCR was carried out with HTBI primers, and a multiplex PCR formed the second round. TCRdb passed the multiplex PCR reads through MiXCR, listing each CDR3 protein once. The sample holds 650,000 to 800,000 distinct CDR3 sequences, about two fifths seen once. The chain couples TRBV9 to TRBJ1-2, with 8 positions matching TRBD1. The TCR originated in an adult man with Graves' ophthalmopathy. Source material: peripheral blood. In DNA, the CDR3 is TGTACCAGCAGCGCCGGACAGGGCATCTGGTATGGCTACACCTTC. Translation: CTSSAGQGIWYGYTF.